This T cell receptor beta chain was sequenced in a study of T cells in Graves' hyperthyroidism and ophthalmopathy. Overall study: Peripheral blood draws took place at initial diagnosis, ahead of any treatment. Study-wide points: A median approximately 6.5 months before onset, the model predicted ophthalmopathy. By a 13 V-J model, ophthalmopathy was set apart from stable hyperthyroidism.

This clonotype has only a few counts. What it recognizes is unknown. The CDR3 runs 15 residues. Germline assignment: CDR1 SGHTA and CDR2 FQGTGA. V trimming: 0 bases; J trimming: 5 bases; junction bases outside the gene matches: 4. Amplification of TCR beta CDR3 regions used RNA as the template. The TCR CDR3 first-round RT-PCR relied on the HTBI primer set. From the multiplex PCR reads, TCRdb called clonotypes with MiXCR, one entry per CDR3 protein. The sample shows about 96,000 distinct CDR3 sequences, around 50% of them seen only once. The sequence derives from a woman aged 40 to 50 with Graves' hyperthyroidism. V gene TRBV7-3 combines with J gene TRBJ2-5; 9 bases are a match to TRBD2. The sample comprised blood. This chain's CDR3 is CASSLTSGSGETQYF. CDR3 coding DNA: TGTGCCAGCAGCTTAACTAGCGGGAGCGGTGAGACCCAGTACTTC.